This T cell receptor (beta chain) is drawn from a study of OX40 agonist ivuxolimab in advanced cancers. TCRdb's table, derived via immunoSEQ multiplex PCR, lists solely in-frame clones and lacks some. This sample carries 65,000 to 85,000 clones, around 89% of them seen once, and the ten largest clones take 9% to 10%. CDR3 length: 17 amino acids. Germline trimming cut 4 bases from V and 4 bases from J; bases unmatched to any gene: 14. From germline, CDR1 is LGHNA and CDR2 YNFKEQ. General observations from the study: By week 6 at 0.1 to 3.0 mg/kg, blood CD4+ and CD8+ T cells had expanded clonally. On average, a greater number of expanded clones characterised CD8+ T cells relative to CD4+.

With regard to this clone: Its cognate antigen is unknown.

Prior autoimmune disease or systemic immunosuppression barred patients. This chain connects TRBV4-2 to TRBJ2-7; 9 positions agree with TRBD1. This sequence was found in an adult with an advanced solid tumor such as melanoma, head and neck, liver or kidney cancer. The sample in question was CD4+ or CD8+ T cells sorted from blood, obtained in a trial of the OX40 agonist ivuxolimab. CDR3 bases: TGTGCCAGCAGCCCAAGAGGTTGGGACAGGGAGGGATACGAGCAGTACTTC. This sequence encodes CASSPRGWDREGYEQYF.